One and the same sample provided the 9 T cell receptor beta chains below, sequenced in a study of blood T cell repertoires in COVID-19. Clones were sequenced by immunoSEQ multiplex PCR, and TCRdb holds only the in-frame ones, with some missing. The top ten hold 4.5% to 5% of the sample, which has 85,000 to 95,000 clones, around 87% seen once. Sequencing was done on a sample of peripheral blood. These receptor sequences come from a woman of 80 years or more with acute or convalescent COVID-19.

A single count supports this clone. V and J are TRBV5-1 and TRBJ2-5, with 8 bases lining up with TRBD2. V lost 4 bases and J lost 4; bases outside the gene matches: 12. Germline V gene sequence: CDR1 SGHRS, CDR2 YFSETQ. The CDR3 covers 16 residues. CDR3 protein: CASSGRLLAEGETQYF. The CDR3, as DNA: TGCGCCAGCAGCGGCCGTCTACTAGCGGAGGGAGAGACCCAGTACTTC.

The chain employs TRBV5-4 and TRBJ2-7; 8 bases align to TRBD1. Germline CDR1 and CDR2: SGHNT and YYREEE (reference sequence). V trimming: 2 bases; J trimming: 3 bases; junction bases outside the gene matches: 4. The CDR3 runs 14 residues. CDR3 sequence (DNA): TGTGCCAGCAGCTTCCAGGACAGGGTCTACGAGCAGTACTTC. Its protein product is CASSFQDRVYEQYF.

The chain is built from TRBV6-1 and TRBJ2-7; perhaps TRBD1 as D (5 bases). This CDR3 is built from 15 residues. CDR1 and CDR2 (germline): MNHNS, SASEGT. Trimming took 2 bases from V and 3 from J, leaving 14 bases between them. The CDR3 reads CASSETQGGIYEQYF. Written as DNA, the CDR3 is TGTGCCAGCAGTGAAACCCAGGGTGGGATCTACGAGCAGTACTTC.

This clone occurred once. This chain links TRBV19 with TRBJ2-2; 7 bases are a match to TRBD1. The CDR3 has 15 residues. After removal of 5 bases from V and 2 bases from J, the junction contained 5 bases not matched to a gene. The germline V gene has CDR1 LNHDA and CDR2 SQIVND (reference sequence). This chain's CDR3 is CASSSRDSNTGELFF. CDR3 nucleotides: TGTGCCAGTAGTTCTCGGGACAGCAACACCGGGGAGCTGTTTTTT.

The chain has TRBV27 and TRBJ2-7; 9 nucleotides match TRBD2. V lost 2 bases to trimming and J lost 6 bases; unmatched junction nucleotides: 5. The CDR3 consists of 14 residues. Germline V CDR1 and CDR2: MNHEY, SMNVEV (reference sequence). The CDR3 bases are TGTGCCAGCAGTTTAAGGCGGGAGGGCCTCGAGCAGTACTTC. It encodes CASSLRREGLEQYF.

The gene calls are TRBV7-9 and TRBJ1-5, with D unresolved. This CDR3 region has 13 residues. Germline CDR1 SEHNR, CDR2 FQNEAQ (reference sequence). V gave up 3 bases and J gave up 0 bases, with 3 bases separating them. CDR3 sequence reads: CASSFNSNQPQHF. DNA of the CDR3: TGTGCCAGCAGCTTCAATAGCAATCAGCCCCAGCATTTT.

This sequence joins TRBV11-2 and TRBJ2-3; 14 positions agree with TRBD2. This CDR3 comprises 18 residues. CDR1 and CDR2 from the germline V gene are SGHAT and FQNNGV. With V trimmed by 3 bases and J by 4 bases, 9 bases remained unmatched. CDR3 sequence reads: CASSLRLAGGGLSDTQYF. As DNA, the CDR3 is TGTGCCAGCAGCTTGCGACTAGCGGGGGGGGGTTTATCAGATACGCAGTATTTT.

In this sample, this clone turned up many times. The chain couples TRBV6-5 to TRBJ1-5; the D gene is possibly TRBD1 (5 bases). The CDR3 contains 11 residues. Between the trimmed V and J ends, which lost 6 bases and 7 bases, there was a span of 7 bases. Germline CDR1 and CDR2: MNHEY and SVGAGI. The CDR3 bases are TGTGCCAGCAGGGCAGGGCAGCCCCAGCATTTT. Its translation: CASRAGQPQHF.

CDR3 coding DNA: TGTGCCAGCCGAGAGGCTGGCTACACAGATACGCAGTATTTT. It codes for CASREAGYTDTQYF. The chain employs TRBV11-2 and TRBJ2-3; D is ambiguous. CDR1 and CDR2 (germline): SGHAT, FQNNGV. There are 14 residues in the CDR3. Trimming stripped 8 bases from V and 2 bases from J, with 14 bases between.